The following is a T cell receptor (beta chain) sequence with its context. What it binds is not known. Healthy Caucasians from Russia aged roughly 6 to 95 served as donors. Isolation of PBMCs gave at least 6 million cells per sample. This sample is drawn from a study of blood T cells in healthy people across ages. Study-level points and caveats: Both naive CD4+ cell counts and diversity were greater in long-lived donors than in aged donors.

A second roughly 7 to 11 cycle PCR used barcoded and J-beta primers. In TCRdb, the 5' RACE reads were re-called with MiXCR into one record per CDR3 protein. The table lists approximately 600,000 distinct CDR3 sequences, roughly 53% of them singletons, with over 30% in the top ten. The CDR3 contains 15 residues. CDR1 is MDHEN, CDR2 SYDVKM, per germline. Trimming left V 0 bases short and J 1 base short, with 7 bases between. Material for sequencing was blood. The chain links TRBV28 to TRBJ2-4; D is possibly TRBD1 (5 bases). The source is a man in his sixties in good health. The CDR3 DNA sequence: TGTGCCAGCAGTTTATGGCCAGGGGCCAAAAACATTCAGTACTTC. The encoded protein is CASSLWPGAKNIQYF.